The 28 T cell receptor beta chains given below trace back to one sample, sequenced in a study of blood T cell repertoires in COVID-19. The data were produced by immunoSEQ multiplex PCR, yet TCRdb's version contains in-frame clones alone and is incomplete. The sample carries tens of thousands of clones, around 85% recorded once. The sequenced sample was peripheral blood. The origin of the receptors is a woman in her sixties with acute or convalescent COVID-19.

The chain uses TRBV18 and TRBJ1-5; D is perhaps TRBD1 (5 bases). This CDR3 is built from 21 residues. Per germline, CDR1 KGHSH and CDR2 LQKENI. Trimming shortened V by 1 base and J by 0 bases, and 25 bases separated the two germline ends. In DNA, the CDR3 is TGTGCCAGCTCACCACTTACGAGGACACCATATTCCTTTAATAGCAATCAGCCCCAGCATTTT. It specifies CASSPLTRTPYSFNSNQPQHF.

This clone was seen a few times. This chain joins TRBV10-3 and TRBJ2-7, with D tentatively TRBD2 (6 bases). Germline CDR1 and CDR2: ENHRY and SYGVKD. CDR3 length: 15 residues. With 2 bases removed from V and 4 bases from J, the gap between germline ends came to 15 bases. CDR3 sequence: CAISETSLDSYEQYF. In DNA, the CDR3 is TGTGCCATCAGTGAGACTAGCCTTGACTCTTACGAGCAGTACTTC.

The CDR3, as DNA: TGTGCCAGCAGCTTAGGACAGGAGGATGGCTACACCTTC. It is translated as CASSLGQEDGYTF. The chain is built from TRBV7-9 and TRBJ1-2, with D possibly being TRBD1 (6 bases). The CDR3 is 13 amino acids. V was clipped by 1 base and J by 6 bases, with 9 bases between them. Germline CDR1 and CDR2: SEHNR and FQNEAQ (reference sequence). The variable domain in full, with the rest retrieved from reference TRBV7-9 and TRBJ1-2, is DTGVSQNPRHKITKRGQNVTFRCDPISEHNRLYWYRQTLGQGPEFLTYFQNEAQLEKSRLLSDRFSAERPKGSFSTLEIQRTEQGDSAMYLCASSLGQEDGYTFGSGTRLTVV.

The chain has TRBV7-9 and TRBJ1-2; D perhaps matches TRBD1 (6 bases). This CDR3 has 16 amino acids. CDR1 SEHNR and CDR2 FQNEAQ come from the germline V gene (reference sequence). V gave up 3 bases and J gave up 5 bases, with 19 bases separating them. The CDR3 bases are TGTGCCAGCAGCTTTAGCGCCACCGGGACACAGTATGGCTACACCTTC. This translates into CASSFSATGTQYGYTF. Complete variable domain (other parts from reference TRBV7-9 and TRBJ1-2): DTGVSQNPRHKITKRGQNVTFRCDPISEHNRLYWYRQTLGQGPEFLTYFQNEAQLEKSRLLSDRFSAERPKGSFSTLEIQRTEQGDSAMYLCASSFSATGTQYGYTFGSGTRLTVV.

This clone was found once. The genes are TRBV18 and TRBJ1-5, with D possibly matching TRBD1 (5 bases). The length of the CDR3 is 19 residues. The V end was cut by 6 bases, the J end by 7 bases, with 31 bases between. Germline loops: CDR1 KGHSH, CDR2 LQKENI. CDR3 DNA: TGTGCCAGCTCCCCCACTAGGGGCAACACGGGGCGGGAGGGACAGCCCCAGCATTTT. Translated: CASSPTRGNTGREGQPQHF.

Here the CDR3 reads CASSPQGALYGYTF. Written as DNA, the CDR3 is TGTGCCAGCAGTCCACAGGGAGCTCTCTATGGCTACACCTTC. V is TRBV6-2 or TRBV6-3 and J is TRBJ1-2; D may be TRBD1 (6 bases). Trimming left V 5 bases short and J 4 bases short, with 14 bases between. The CDR3 has 14 residues. Per the germline V gene, CDR1 is MNHEY and CDR2 is SVGEGT.

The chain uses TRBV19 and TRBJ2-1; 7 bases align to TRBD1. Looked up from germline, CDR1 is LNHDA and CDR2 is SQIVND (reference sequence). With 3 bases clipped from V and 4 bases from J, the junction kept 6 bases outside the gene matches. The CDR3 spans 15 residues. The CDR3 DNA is TGTGCCAGTAGTATCTACGGGACAGATTACAATGAGCAGTTCTTC. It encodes CASSIYGTDYNEQFF.

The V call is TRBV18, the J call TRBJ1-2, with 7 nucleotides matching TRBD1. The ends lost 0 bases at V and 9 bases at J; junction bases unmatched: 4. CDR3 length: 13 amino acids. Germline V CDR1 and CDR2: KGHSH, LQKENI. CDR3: CASSPPGQDRYTF. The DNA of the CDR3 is TGTGCCAGCTCACCACCCGGACAGGACCGCTACACCTTC.

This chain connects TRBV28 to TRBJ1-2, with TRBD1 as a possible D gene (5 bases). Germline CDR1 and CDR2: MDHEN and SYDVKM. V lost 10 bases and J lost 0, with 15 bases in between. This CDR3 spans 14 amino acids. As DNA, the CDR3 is TGTGCCATTAGAAAGGGGATATCTAACTATGGCTACACCTTC. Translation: CAIRKGISNYGYTF.

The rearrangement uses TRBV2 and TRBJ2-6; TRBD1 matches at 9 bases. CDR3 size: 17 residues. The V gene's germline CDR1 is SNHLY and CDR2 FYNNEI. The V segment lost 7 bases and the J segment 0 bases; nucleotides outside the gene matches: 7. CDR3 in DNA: TGTGCCAGCAACAGGGGGCGTCGGGGCTCTGGGGCCAACGTCCTGACTTTC. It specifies CASNRGRRGSGANVLTF. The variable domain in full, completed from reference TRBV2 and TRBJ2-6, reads EPEVTQTPSHQVTQMGQEVILRCVPISNHLYFYWYRQILGQKVEFLVSFYNNEISEKSEIFDDQFSVERPDGSNFTLKIRSTKLEDSAMYFCASNRGRRGSGANVLTFGAGSRLTVL.

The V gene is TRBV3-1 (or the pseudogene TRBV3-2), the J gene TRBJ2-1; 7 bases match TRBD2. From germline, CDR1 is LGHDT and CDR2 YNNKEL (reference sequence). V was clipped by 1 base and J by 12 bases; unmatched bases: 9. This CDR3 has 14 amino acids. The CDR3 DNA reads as TGTGCCAGCAGCCAAGTGGCCGGCGGGAGTCCGCAGTTCTTC. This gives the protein CASSQVAGGSPQFF.

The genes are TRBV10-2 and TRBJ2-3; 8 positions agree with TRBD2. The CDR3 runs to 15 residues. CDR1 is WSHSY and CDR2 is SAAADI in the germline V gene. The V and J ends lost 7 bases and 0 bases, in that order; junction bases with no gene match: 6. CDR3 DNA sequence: TGCGCCAGCACCCGAGCGGGAGTGAGCACAGATACGCAGTATTTT. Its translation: CASTRAGVSTDTQYF.

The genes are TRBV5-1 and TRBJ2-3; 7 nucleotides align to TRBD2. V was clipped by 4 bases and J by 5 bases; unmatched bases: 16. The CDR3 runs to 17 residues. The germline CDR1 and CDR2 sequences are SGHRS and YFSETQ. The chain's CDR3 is CASSRGAGVVRIDTQYF. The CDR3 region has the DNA TGCGCCAGCAGCCGAGGGGCGGGAGTGGTGCGGATAGATACGCAGTATTTT.

The CDR3 nucleotides read TGTGCCAGCAGCCTGGCCGGGTCTAACACCGGGGAGCTGTTTTTT. It translates to CASSLAGSNTGELFF. The chain employs TRBV28 and TRBJ2-2; D call uncertain. Trimming removed 6 bases from V and 2 bases from J, with 13 bases in between. CDR3 length: 15 amino acids. Germline V gene lookup returns CDR1 MDHEN and CDR2 SYDVKM.

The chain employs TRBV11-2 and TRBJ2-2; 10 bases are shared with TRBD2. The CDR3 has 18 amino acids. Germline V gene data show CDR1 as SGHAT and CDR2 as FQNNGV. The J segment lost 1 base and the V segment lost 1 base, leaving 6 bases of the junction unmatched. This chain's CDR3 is CASSLGLAGDKNTGELFF. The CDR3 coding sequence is TGTGCCAGCAGCTTAGGACTAGCGGGCGACAAGAACACCGGGGAGCTGTTTTTT.

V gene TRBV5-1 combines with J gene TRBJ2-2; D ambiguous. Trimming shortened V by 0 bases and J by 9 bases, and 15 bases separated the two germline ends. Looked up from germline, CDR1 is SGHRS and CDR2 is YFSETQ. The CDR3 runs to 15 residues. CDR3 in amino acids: CASSLASQSRRELFF. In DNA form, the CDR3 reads TGCGCCAGCAGCTTGGCGTCCCAGTCTAGGAGGGAGCTGTTTTTT.

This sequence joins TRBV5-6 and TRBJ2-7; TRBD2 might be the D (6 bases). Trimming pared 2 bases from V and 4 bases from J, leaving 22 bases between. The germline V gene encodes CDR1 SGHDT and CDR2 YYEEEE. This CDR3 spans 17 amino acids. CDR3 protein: CASSFLNPGRGDYEQYF. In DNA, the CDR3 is TGTGCCAGCAGCTTTTTAAATCCCGGGAGAGGGGATTACGAGCAGTACTTC.

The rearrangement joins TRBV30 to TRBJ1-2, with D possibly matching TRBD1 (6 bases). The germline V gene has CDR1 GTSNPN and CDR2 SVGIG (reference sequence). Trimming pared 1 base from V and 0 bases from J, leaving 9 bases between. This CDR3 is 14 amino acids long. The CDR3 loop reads CAWSGKGANYGYTF. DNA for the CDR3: TGTGCCTGGAGTGGGAAGGGGGCTAACTATGGCTACACCTTC. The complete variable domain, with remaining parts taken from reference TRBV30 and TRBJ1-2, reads SQTIHQWPATLVQPVGSPLSLECTVEGTSNPNLYWYRQAAGRGLQLLFYSVGIGQISSEVPQNLSASRPQDRQFILSSKKLLLSDSGFYLCAWSGKGANYGYTFGSGTRLTVV.

CDR3 nucleotides: TGTGCCAGCTCACCCCGGACAGGGGGAGGCTCTGGGGCCAACGTCCTGACTTTC. Protein sequence: CASSPRTGGGSGANVLTF. The V gene is TRBV18, the J gene TRBJ2-6; TRBD1 agrees at 10 bases. The V segment lost 3 bases and the J segment 0 bases; nucleotides outside the gene matches: 5. CDR1 and CDR2 from the germline V gene are KGHSH and LQKENI. This CDR3 has 18 amino acids.

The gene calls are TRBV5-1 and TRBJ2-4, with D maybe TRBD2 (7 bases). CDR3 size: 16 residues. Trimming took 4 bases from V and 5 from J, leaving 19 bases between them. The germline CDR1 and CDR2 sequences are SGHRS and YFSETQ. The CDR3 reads CASSGRGQFAENIQYF. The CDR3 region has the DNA TGCGCCAGCAGCGGGCGGGGGCAATTTGCGGAAAACATTCAGTACTTC.

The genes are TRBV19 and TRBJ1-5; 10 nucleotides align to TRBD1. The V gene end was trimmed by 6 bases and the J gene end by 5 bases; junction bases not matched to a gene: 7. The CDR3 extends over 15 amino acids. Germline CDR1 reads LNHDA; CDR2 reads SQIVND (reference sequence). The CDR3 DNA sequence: TGTGCCAGTAGCCGTTACGGGACAGGGGATCAGCCCCAGCATTTT. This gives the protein CASSRYGTGDQPQHF.

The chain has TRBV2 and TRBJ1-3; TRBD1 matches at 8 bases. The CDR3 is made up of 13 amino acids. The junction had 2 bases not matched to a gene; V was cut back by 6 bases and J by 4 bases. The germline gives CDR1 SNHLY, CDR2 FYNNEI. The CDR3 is CASRTGAGNTIYF. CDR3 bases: TGTGCCAGCAGGACAGGGGCGGGAAACACCATATATTTT.

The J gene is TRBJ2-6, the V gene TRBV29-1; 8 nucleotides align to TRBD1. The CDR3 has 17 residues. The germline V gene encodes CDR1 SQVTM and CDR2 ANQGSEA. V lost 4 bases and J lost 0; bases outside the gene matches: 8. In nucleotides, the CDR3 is TGCAGCGTTGGCGGACAGGGCTCTTTCTCTGGGGCCAACGTCCTGACTTTC. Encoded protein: CSVGGQGSFSGANVLTF. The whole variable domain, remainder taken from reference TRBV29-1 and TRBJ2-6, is SAVISQKPSRDICQRGTSLTIQCQVDSQVTMMFWYRQQPGQSLTLIATANQGSEATYESGFVIDKFPISRPNLTFSTLTVSNMSPEDSSIYLCSVGGQGSFSGANVLTFGAGSRLTVL.

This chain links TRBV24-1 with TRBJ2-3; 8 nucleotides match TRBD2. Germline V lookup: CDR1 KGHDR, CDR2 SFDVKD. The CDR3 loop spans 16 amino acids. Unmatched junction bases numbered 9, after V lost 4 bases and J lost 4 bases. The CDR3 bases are TGTGCCACCAGTGACCCAAAAAGCGGGAGTCCAGATACGCAGTATTTT. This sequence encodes CATSDPKSGSPDTQYF.

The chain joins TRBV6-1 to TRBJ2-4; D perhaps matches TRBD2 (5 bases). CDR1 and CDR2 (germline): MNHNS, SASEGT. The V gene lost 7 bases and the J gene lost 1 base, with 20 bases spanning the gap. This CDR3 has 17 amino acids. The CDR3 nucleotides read TGTGCCAGCATTGACGGAGGAGTGGTTTGGGCCAAAAACATTCAGTACTTC. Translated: CASIDGGVVWAKNIQYF.

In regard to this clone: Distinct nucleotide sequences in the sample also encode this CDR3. CDR3 protein: CASSQGLAGTNTGELFF. As DNA, the CDR3 is TGTGCCAGCAGCCAGGGCCTAGCGGGGACGAACACCGGGGAGCTGTTTTTT. V gene TRBV4-2 combines with J gene TRBJ2-2, with 9 bases identical to TRBD2. Trimming took 3 bases from V and 0 from J; bases not matched to a gene: 5. From germline, CDR1 is LGHNA and CDR2 YNFKEQ. The CDR3 consists of 17 residues.

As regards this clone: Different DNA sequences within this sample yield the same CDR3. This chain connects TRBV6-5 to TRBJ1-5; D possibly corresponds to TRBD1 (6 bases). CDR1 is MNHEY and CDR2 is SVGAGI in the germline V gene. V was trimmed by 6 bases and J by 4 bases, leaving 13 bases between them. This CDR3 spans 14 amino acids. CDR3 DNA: TGTGCCAGCAGCAATAGGGACAATAATCAGCCCCAGCATTTT. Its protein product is CASSNRDNNQPQHF.

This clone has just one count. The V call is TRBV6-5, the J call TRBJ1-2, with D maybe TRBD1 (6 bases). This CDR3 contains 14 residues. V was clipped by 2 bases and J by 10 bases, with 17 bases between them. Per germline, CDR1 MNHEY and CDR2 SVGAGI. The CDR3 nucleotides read TGTGCCAGCAGTTACCGGCCAGGGGAATTCTCCTACACCTTC. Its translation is CASSYRPGEFSYTF.